The 20 T cell receptor beta chains below all came from one sample that was sequenced in a study of blood T cell repertoires in COVID-19. Profiled with immunoSEQ multiplex PCR; TCRdb holds only in-frame clones, not every one. The data contain 210,000 or so clones, roughly 80% of them singletons. Sequenced sample: peripheral blood. These receptors all stem from a human donor in a cohort sampled during active COVID-19.

This clone was counted a few times. One end of the junction varies from germline; a read error may be responsible. The rearrangement joins TRBV6-2 or TRBV6-3 to TRBJ1-4; D is uncertain. The CDR3 length is 12 residues. The germline CDR1 and CDR2 sequences are MNHEY and SVGEGT. CDR3 region: CASSHSREKLFF. Written as DNA, the CDR3 is TGTGCCAGCAGTCACTCCCGGGAAAAACTGTTTTTT.

The chain is built from TRBV30 and TRBJ2-7; 11 bases fit TRBD2. The germline gives CDR1 GTSNPN, CDR2 SVGIG (reference sequence). This CDR3 is 16 amino acids long. Germline trimming cut 1 base from V and 0 bases from J; bases unmatched to any gene: 5. The CDR3 DNA follows: TGTGCCTGGAGTGCTAGCGGGAGGCCTCGCTCCTACGAGCAGTACTTC. The encoded protein is CAWSASGRPRSYEQYF. Based on the CDR3 plus reference TRBV30 and TRBJ2-7, the full variable domain is SQTIHQWPATLVQPVGSPLSLECTVEGTSNPNLYWYRQAAGRGLQLLFYSVGIGQISSEVPQNLSASRPQDRQFILSSKKLLLSDSGFYLCAWSASGRPRSYEQYFGPGTRLTVT.

The rearrangement links TRBV3-1 (or the pseudogene TRBV3-2) to TRBJ2-7, with D possibly matching TRBD1 (6 bases). Germline CDR1 and CDR2: LGHDT and YNNKEL (reference sequence). V was pared by 0 bases and J by 2 bases, with 11 bases between. The length of the CDR3 is 15 residues. The CDR3 is CASSQDGGQTYEQYF. The CDR3 nucleotides are TGTGCCAGCAGCCAAGATGGAGGACAGACCTACGAGCAGTACTTC.

The chain couples TRBV7-8 to TRBJ2-1; 13 nucleotides line up with TRBD2. V dropped 3 bases and J dropped 3; count of bases not matched to a gene: 5. Germline CDR1 SGHVS, CDR2 FQNEAQ. The CDR3 covers 17 residues. This CDR3 is CASSFRLAGGGYNEQFF. The CDR3 DNA sequence: TGTGCCAGCAGCTTCCGACTAGCGGGAGGCGGCTACAATGAGCAGTTCTTC.

The chain has TRBV7-2 and TRBJ1-3; 10 bases agree with TRBD1. This CDR3 has 17 amino acids. Germline lookup yields CDR1 SGHTA and CDR2 FQGNSA. Germline trimming cut 5 bases from V and 2 bases from J; bases unmatched to any gene: 9. CDR3 amino acids: CASSLRGQGEAGNTIYF. CDR3 sequence (DNA): TGTGCCAGCAGCCTACGCGGACAGGGGGAAGCTGGAAACACCATATATTTT. The whole variable domain, remainder taken from reference TRBV7-2 and TRBJ1-3, is GAGVSQSPSNKVTEKGKDVELRCDPISGHTALYWYRQSLGQGLEFLIYFQGNSAPDKSGLPSDRFSAERTGGSVSTLTIQRTQQEDSAVYLCASSLRGQGEAGNTIYFGEGSWLTVV.

V gene TRBV15 combines with J gene TRBJ2-1; 12 bases are a match to TRBD1. V was clipped by 0 bases and J by 7 bases; unmatched bases: 19. The germline V gene encodes CDR1 LNHNV and CDR2 YYDKDF (reference sequence). The CDR3 contains 21 residues. For the CDR3, the DNA is TGTGCCACCAGCAGAGATTCCCGGGACAGGGGGCCGCGGAGTCGTGTGAATGAGCAGTTCTTC. Its translation: CATSRDSRDRGPRSRVNEQFF.

The V call is TRBV27, the J call TRBJ2-7; 11 nucleotides match TRBD2. Germline CDR1 and CDR2: MNHEY and SMNVEV (reference sequence). V shed 8 bases and J 3 bases; nucleotides not matched to a gene: 6. The CDR3 is 14 residues long. DNA of the CDR3: TGTGCCAGCGGCCCGGGACTAGCGGTCTACGAGCAGTACTTC. Translating gives CASGPGLAVYEQYF.

The rearrangement links TRBV6-6 to TRBJ2-7; 7 bases are shared with TRBD2. Germline V gene data show CDR1 as MNHNY and CDR2 as SVGAGI (reference sequence). This CDR3 has 15 amino acids. V lost 2 bases and J lost 0; bases outside the gene matches: 4. CDR3 DNA: TGTGCCAGCAGTTACCGAGCGGGATACTCCTACGAGCAGTACTTC. Its translation: CASSYRAGYSYEQYF.

The rearrangement uses TRBV6-5 and TRBJ1-2; D is unclear. Germline V gene data show CDR1 as MNHEY and CDR2 as SVGAGI. Trimming took 7 bases from V and 8 from J, leaving 14 bases between them. This CDR3 region has 12 residues. CDR3 region: CASTTPRGGYTF. The CDR3 DNA reads as TGTGCCAGCACCACGCCAAGAGGCGGCTACACCTTC.

The chain links TRBV6-2 or TRBV6-3 to TRBJ1-5; tentative D call: TRBD1 (5 bases). The CDR3 sequence is 16 residues long. CDR1 MNHEY and CDR2 SVGEGT come from the germline V gene. V dropped 2 bases and J dropped 7 bases, with 18 bases sitting between them. In DNA form, the CDR3 reads TGTGCCAGCAGTTACGGGCTCCGGAGGGGAAAACAGCCCCAGCATTTT. It is translated as CASSYGLRRGKQPQHF.

The chain uses TRBV6-5 and TRBJ2-7; the D gene is possibly TRBD2 (7 bases). The CDR3 covers 13 residues. Trimming took 9 bases from V and 5 from J, leaving 17 bases between them. Germline V gene data show CDR1 as MNHEY and CDR2 as SVGAGI. The CDR3 sequence: CASVRGAGDEQYF. CDR3 coding DNA: TGTGCCAGTGTACGGGGGGCGGGCGACGAGCAGTACTTC.

The chain couples TRBV6-5 to TRBJ1-1; the match to TRBD1 covers 7 bases. With 6 bases clipped from V and 0 bases from J, the junction kept 4 bases outside the gene matches. Germline assignment: CDR1 MNHEY and CDR2 SVGAGI. The CDR3 is 14 amino acids. The CDR3 spells CASSDREVNTEAFF. DNA of the CDR3: TGTGCCAGCAGCGACAGGGAAGTGAACACTGAAGCTTTCTTT.

The chain's CDR3 is CASSLFDRGETQYF. CDR3 coding DNA: TGTGCCAGCAGTCTGTTTGACAGGGGAGAGACCCAGTACTTC. The gene calls are TRBV28 and TRBJ2-5; 8 nucleotides align to TRBD1. Germline CDR1 and CDR2: MDHEN and SYDVKM. Unmatched junction bases numbered 6, after V lost 5 bases and J lost 4 bases. The CDR3 consists of 14 residues.

This chain links TRBV28 with TRBJ1-1; D not resolved. Germline CDR1 is MDHEN and CDR2 is SYDVKM. This CDR3 contains 12 residues. V gave up 5 bases and J gave up 4 bases, with 8 bases separating them. The CDR3, as DNA: TGTGCCAGCAGTGGACTAAGCACTGAAGCTTTCTTT. Amino acid sequence: CASSGLSTEAFF.

This chain connects TRBV6-5 to TRBJ2-7; D uncertain. Deletions cut 4 bases from V and 3 bases from J, with 10 bases between. The CDR3 is 13 residues long. CDR1 and CDR2 from the germline V gene are MNHEY and SVGAGI. CDR3 DNA sequence: TGTGCCAGCAGTTTTTTACAAGACTACGAGCAGTACTTC. Translation: CASSFLQDYEQYF.

This chain uses TRBV14 with TRBJ2-1, with unresolved D. The CDR3 is 13 residues long. The ends were cut back, 0 bases at V and 4 bases at J, with 4 bases in the middle. CDR1 and CDR2 from the germline V gene are SGHDN and FVKESK. The CDR3 loop reads CASSQDYYNEQFF. The CDR3 DNA sequence: TGTGCCAGCAGCCAAGATTATTACAATGAGCAGTTCTTC. The variable domain in full, with the rest retrieved from reference TRBV14 and TRBJ2-1, is EAGVTQFPSHSVIEKGQTVTLRCDPISGHDNLYWYRRVMGKEIKFLLHFVKESKQDESGMPNNRFLAERTGGTYSTLKVQPAELEDSGVYFCASSQDYYNEQFFGPGTRLTVL.

The chain employs TRBV6-2 or TRBV6-3 and TRBJ1-2; 8 positions match TRBD1. This CDR3 has 15 amino acids. V shed 6 bases, J shed 3 bases, and the junction held 9 bases outside the gene matches. Looked up from germline, CDR1 is MNHEY and CDR2 is SVGEGT. CDR3 amino acids: CASSQDREGDYGYTF. The DNA of the CDR3 is TGTGCCAGCAGCCAGGACAGGGAAGGTGACTATGGCTACACCTTC.

This clone was seen more than once but under ten times. The chain couples TRBV6-5 to TRBJ1-5, with D unresolved. CDR3 length: 13 amino acids. CDR1 and CDR2 (germline): MNHEY, SVGAGI. The V and J ends lost 2 bases and 1 base respectively, with 3 bases between them. The DNA for the CDR3 is TGTGCCAGCAGTTACACAAGCAATCAGCCCCAGCATTTT. It yields the protein CASSYTSNQPQHF.

The CDR3 coding sequence is TGTGCCAGCAGTGATTATTGGGGGGACTGGGGGACTGAAGCTTTCTTT. Its translation: CASSDYWGDWGTEAFF. This chain connects TRBV6-1 to TRBJ1-1, with D perhaps TRBD1 (5 bases). The CDR3 loop spans 16 amino acids. Germline V CDR1 and CDR2: MNHNS, SASEGT. Trimming shortened V by 3 bases and J by 5 bases, and 19 bases separated the two germline ends.

V is TRBV27 and J is TRBJ1-1, with 8 bases identical to TRBD1. This CDR3 has 14 amino acids. Looked up from germline, CDR1 is MNHEY and CDR2 is SMNVEV (reference sequence). With 6 bases clipped from V and 4 bases from J, the junction kept 7 bases outside the gene matches. The CDR3 DNA is TGTGCCAGCAGAAGGACAGGGACGGTCACTGAAGCTTTCTTT. Protein sequence: CASRRTGTVTEAFF.